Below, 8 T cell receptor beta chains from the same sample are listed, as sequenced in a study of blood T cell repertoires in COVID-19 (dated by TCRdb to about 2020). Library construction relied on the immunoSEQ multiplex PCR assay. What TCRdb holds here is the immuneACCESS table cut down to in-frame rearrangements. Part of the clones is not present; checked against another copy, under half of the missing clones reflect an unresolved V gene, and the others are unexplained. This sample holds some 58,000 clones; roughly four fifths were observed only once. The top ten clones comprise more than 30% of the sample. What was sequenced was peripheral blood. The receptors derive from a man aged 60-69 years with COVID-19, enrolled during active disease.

DNA for the CDR3: TGCGCCAGCAGCCAAGACTTCGGGGAGACCCAGTACTTC. Residues: CASSQDFGETQYF. The chain uses TRBV4-3 and TRBJ2-5, with no clear D. The CDR3 is 13 residues long. V lost 0 bases, J lost 5 bases, and 7 bases lay in between. Per the germline V gene, CDR1 is LGHNA and CDR2 is YSLEER.

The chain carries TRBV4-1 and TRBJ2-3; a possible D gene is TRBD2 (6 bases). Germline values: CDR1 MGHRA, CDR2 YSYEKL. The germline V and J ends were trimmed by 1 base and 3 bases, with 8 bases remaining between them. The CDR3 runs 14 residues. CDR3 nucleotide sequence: TGCGCCAGCAGCCAAGTTCGGGGGACAGATACGCAGTATTTT. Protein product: CASSQVRGTDTQYF.

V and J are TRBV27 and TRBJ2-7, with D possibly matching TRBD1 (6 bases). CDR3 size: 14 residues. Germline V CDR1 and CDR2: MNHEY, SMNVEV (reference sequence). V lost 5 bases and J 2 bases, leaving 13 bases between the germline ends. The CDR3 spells CASSPRTVPYEQYF. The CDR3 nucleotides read TGTGCCAGCAGTCCCCGGACAGTACCCTACGAGCAGTACTTC.

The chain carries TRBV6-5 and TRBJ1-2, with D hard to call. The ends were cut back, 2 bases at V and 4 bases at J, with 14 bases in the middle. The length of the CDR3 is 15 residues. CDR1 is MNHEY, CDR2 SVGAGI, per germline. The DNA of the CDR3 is TGTGCCAGCAGTTACCGGAGGGAAGTGGGCTATGGCTACACCTTC. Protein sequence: CASSYRREVGYGYTF.

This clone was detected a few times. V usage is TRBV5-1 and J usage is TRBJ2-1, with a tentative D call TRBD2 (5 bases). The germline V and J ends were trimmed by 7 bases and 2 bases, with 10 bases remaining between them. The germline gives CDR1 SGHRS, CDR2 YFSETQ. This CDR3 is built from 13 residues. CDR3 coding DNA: TGCGCCAGCGGAGAGCGGACCTACAATGAGCAGTTCTTC. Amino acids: CASGERTYNEQFF.

As DNA, the CDR3 is TGTGCCAGCAGCCCTCAGGTGGTGGTCGACAATGAGCAGTTCTTC. Protein: CASSPQVVVDNEQFF. This chain links TRBV5-5 with TRBJ2-1, with D unresolved. The CDR3 is made up of 15 amino acids. V was clipped by 4 bases and J by 5 bases, with 16 bases between them. Germline V gene sequence: CDR1 SGHKS, CDR2 YYEKEE (reference sequence).

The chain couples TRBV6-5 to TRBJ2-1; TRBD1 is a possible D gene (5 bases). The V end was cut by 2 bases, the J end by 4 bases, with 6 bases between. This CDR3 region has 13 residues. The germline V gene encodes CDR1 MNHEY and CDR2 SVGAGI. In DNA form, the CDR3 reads TGTGCCAGCAGTTACCGACAGTACAATGAGCAGTTCTTC. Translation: CASSYRQYNEQFF.

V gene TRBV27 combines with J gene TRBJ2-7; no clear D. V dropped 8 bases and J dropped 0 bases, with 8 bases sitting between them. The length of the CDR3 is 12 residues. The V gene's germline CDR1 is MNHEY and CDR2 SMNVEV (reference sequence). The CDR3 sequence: CASRDNSYEQYF. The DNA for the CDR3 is TGTGCCAGCCGCGACAACTCCTACGAGCAGTACTTC.